Following are 14 T cell receptor beta chains from one sample sequenced in a study of T cell changes during pregnancy in multiple sclerosis. Data came from immunoSEQ multiplex PCR; TCRdb stores just in-frame clones and leaves some out. The sample has some 94,000 clones; under 95% are singletons. The sequencing used peripheral blood, collected in the first trimester of pregnancy. Every receptor here comes from a female donor in good health, enrolled as a control in a pregnancy study.

The chain has TRBV4-3 and TRBJ2-7; D is unclear. The V end lost 2 bases, the J end lost 0 bases, and 11 bases lay between the germline ends. The CDR3 is 15 residues long. Germline V gene lookup returns CDR1 LGHNA and CDR2 YSLEER. The CDR3 reads CASSQSPSSSYEQYF. In DNA, the CDR3 is TGCGCCAGCAGCCAATCCCCGTCGAGCTCCTACGAGCAGTACTTC.

This clone was picked up one time. The J gene is TRBJ2-2, the V gene TRBV4-3; no definite D call. The CDR3 loop spans 17 amino acids. V lost 0 bases, J lost 6 bases, and 17 bases lay in between. Germline-derived CDR1 and CDR2 are LGHNA and YSLEER. The CDR3 DNA reads TGCGCCAGCAGCCAAGAGAGTCTGTACAGCCCACCCGGGGAGCTGTTTTTT. Its protein product is CASSQESLYSPPGELFF.

The rearrangement links TRBV7-3 to TRBJ2-3, with TRBD2 matching 16 bases. Germline trimming cut 5 bases from V and 6 bases from J; bases unmatched to any gene: 5. The V gene's germline CDR1 is SGHTA and CDR2 FQGTGA. The CDR3 extends over 16 amino acids. CDR3 residues: CASSLGTSGGEDTQYF. CDR3 nucleotide sequence: TGTGCCAGCAGCCTCGGGACTAGCGGGGGGGAGGATACGCAGTATTTT. Full variable domain (remainder filled in from reference TRBV7-3 and TRBJ2-3): GAGVSQTPSNKVTEKGKYVELRCDPISGHTALYWYRQSLGQGPEFLIYFQGTGAADDSGLPNDRFFAVRPEGSVSTLKIQRTERGDSAVYLCASSLGTSGGEDTQYFGPGTRLTVL.

The V gene is TRBV15, the J gene TRBJ1-5, with 9 bases aligning to TRBD1. The CDR3 extends over 17 amino acids. In germline, CDR1 is LNHNV, CDR2 YYDKDF (reference sequence). The junction had 11 bases not matched to a gene; V was cut back by 3 bases and J by 5 bases. The CDR3 DNA follows: TGTGCCACCAGCAGTCCCGGGGGGACAGGGAAAGATCAGCCCCAGCATTTT. As protein: CATSSPGGTGKDQPQHF. Complete variable domain (other parts from reference TRBV15 and TRBJ1-5): DAMVIQNPRYQVTQFGKPVTLSCSQTLNHNVMYWYQQKSSQAPKLLFHYYDKDFNNEADTPDNFQSRRPNTSFCFLDIRSPGLGDTAMYLCATSSPGGTGKDQPQHFGDGTRLSIL.

CDR3 sequence: CASSLGGTVSYNEQFF. In DNA, the CDR3 is TGTGCCAGCAGCTTAGGTGGGACAGTTTCCTACAATGAGCAGTTCTTC. The V gene is TRBV7-2, the J gene TRBJ2-1, with TRBD1 matching over 7 bases. Germline CDR1 SGHTA, CDR2 FQGNSA. V lost 1 base, J lost 1 base, and 4 bases stayed unmatched. The CDR3 runs 16 residues.

The chain combines TRBV7-3 with TRBJ2-1, with 8 bases that match TRBD2. CDR1 SGHTA and CDR2 FQGTGA come from the germline V gene. The junction had 8 bases not matched to a gene; V was cut back by 1 base and J by 9 bases. The CDR3 covers 15 residues. CDR3 bases: TGTGCCAGCAGCTTAATATCGGGGGGGCAGTCTGAGCAGTTCTTC. Protein product: CASSLISGGQSEQFF.

The chain joins TRBV19 to TRBJ1-2; TRBD1 matches 8 bases. Germline loops: CDR1 LNHDA, CDR2 SQIVND (reference sequence). The CDR3 totals 13 residues. After removal of 10 bases from V and 4 bases from J, the junction contained 8 bases not matched to a gene. The CDR3 reads CATRSTGVYGYTF. CDR3 nucleotide sequence: TGTGCCACCCGCTCGACAGGGGTCTATGGCTACACCTTC.

The sample holds many counts of this clone. The chain uses TRBV11-2 and TRBJ1-1; D unclear. The CDR3 is 13 amino acids. V gave up 1 base and J gave up 4 bases, with 7 bases separating them. The germline V gene encodes CDR1 SGHAT and CDR2 FQNNGV. CDR3 loop: CASSLGGITEAFF. The CDR3 nucleotides are TGTGCCAGCAGCTTAGGAGGGATCACTGAAGCTTTCTTT.

This sequence joins TRBV27 and TRBJ1-4; D is perhaps TRBD1 (5 bases). The CDR3 totals 15 residues. The V gene's germline CDR1 is MNHEY and CDR2 SMNVEV (reference sequence). Trimming cost V 6 bases and J 6 bases, with 17 bases left between them. CDR3 DNA: TGTGCCAGCAGGCACCTGGGGGGTACTGATGAAAAACTGTTTTTT. Translation gives CASRHLGGTDEKLFF.

V gene TRBV19 combines with J gene TRBJ1-1; D may be TRBD1 (5 bases). The germline V gene encodes CDR1 LNHDA and CDR2 SQIVND (reference sequence). The CDR3 runs to 14 residues. Trimming cost V 3 bases and J 12 bases, with 20 bases left between them. CDR3 sequence reads: CASSIPSATGQSFF. CDR3 sequence (DNA): TGTGCCAGTAGTATTCCCTCCGCAACAGGTCAATCTTTCTTT.

This chain connects TRBV6-5 to TRBJ1-1; D is undetermined. Germline V gene sequence: CDR1 MNHEY, CDR2 SVGAGI. Trimming removed 5 bases at V and 0 bases at J, with 7 bases between. This CDR3 is built from 13 residues. The CDR3 is CASSVEMNTEAFF. The CDR3 DNA reads as TGTGCCAGCAGTGTAGAGATGAACACTGAAGCTTTCTTT.

This chain connects TRBV5-5 to TRBJ1-4, with D unresolved. The CDR3 loop spans 13 amino acids. V was pared by 4 bases and J by 4 bases, with 8 bases between. CDR1 is SGHKS, CDR2 YYEKEE, per germline (reference sequence). CDR3 in amino acids: CASSRNYNEKLFF. In nucleotides, the CDR3 is TGTGCCAGCAGCAGAAACTATAATGAAAAACTGTTTTTT.

The chain is built from TRBV5-6 and TRBJ2-1; D is ambiguous. This CDR3 region has 12 residues. Germline V gene sequence: CDR1 SGHDT, CDR2 YYEEEE. V lost 3 bases and J lost 2, with 3 bases in between. The CDR3 DNA reads as TGTGCCAGCAGCTCAACCTACAATGAGCAGTTCTTC. Translation gives CASSSTYNEQFF.

This chain joins TRBV4-1 and TRBJ1-1, with D hard to call. Germline V CDR1 and CDR2: MGHRA, YSYEKL. With 4 bases removed from V and 8 bases from J, the gap between germline ends came to 17 bases. The CDR3 loop spans 14 amino acids. CDR3 amino acids: CASSPFYGSSEAFF. In DNA, the CDR3 is TGCGCCAGCAGCCCTTTTTACGGGTCTAGCGAAGCTTTCTTT.